One and the same sample provided the 26 T cell receptor beta chains below, sequenced in a study of blood T cell repertoires in COVID-19. Assay: immunoSEQ multiplex PCR; the TCRdb copy retains only in-frame clones and omits some. Among about 120,000 clones listed, 75% to 85% were seen once. Input material: peripheral blood. The receptors were gathered from a human donor in a cohort sampled during active COVID-19.

V usage is TRBV19 and J usage is TRBJ2-7, with D unresolved. The V end was cut by 1 base, the J end by 1 base, with 11 bases between. There are 15 residues in the CDR3. Germline V gene data show CDR1 as LNHDA and CDR2 as SQIVND (reference sequence). The CDR3 loop reads CASSIGSAISYEQYF. The CDR3 DNA follows: TGTGCCAGTAGTATAGGTAGTGCGATTTCCTACGAGCAGTACTTC.

In DNA, the CDR3 is TGTGCCAGCAGCTCGGAGGGAAACACCATATATTTT. This sequence encodes CASSSEGNTIYF. The chain combines TRBV11-1 with TRBJ1-3; D unclear. The V end lost 4 bases, the J end lost 4 bases, and 5 bases lay between the germline ends. This CDR3 comprises 12 residues. CDR1 and CDR2 from the germline V gene are SGHAT and FQDESV (reference sequence).

This chain uses TRBV28 with TRBJ2-2; tentatively, D is TRBD2 (6 bases). Germline V gene data show CDR1 as MDHEN and CDR2 as SYDVKM. V was trimmed by 5 bases and J by 4 bases, leaving 11 bases between them. This CDR3 has 14 amino acids. CDR3 in amino acids: CASSTGAGTGELFF. CDR3 DNA sequence: TGTGCCAGCAGTACGGGAGCGGGCACCGGGGAGCTGTTTTTT.

This clone was observed a few times. The V and J genes are TRBV14 and TRBJ2-3; D might be TRBD1 (5 bases). CDR3 length equals 16 residues. The V and J ends lost 0 bases and 1 base respectively, with 11 bases between them. Germline CDR1 SGHDN, CDR2 FVKESK. CDR3 nucleotides: TGTGCCAGCAGCCAAGATCAGGGCACGGGCACAGATACGCAGTATTTT. Amino acid sequence: CASSQDQGTGTDTQYF.

The sample holds a few counts of this clone. V gene TRBV5-1 combines with J gene TRBJ1-1; 7 bases agree with TRBD1. CDR1 and CDR2 from the germline V gene are SGHRS and YFSETQ. This CDR3 is built from 17 residues. With V trimmed by 4 bases and J by 1 base, 13 bases remained unmatched. The DNA of the CDR3 is TGCGCCAGCAGCCCGGGACGAGAGGGGGCGGGGAACACTGAAGCTTTCTTT. The encoded protein is CASSPGREGAGNTEAFF.

The chain links TRBV5-6 to TRBJ2-7; TRBD2 agrees at 7 bases. The length of the CDR3 is 14 residues. The germline V gene encodes CDR1 SGHDT and CDR2 YYEEEE. The trim removed 2 bases at V and 3 bases at J, leaving 5 bases unmatched. The CDR3 loop is CASSFTRGDYEQYF. The CDR3 coding sequence is TGTGCCAGCAGCTTTACTCGGGGGGACTACGAGCAGTACTTC.

The rearrangement uses TRBV7-3 and TRBJ2-7; tentatively, D is TRBD2 (5 bases). Germline V gene data show CDR1 as SGHTA and CDR2 as FQGTGA. This CDR3 contains 15 residues. Trimming removed 3 bases from V and 0 bases from J, with 12 bases in between. The CDR3 DNA reads TGTGCCAGCAGCTTTTACAGCGGCAGCTCCTACGAGCAGTACTTC. This sequence encodes CASSFYSGSSYEQYF.

A single count supports this clone. The rearrangement links TRBV18 to TRBJ1-1; 10 positions agree with TRBD1. This CDR3 has 15 residues. The V and J ends lost 6 bases and 4 bases, in that order; junction bases with no gene match: 8. Germline V gene data show CDR1 as KGHSH and CDR2 as LQKENI. In nucleotides, the CDR3 is TGTGCCAGCTCCTCCGGGACAGGGGTAGTCACTGAAGCTTTCTTT. The encoded protein is CASSSGTGVVTEAFF.

This sequence joins TRBV7-9 and TRBJ2-7; D gene uncertain. Germline V lookup: CDR1 SEHNR, CDR2 FQNEAQ (reference sequence). The CDR3 sequence is 15 residues long. V was shortened by 5 bases and J by 3 bases, with 17 bases between the two germline ends. CDR3 sequence reads: CASSPHSSEHYEQYF. CDR3 bases: TGTGCCAGCAGCCCCCATAGCAGTGAGCACTACGAGCAGTACTTC.

The CDR3 nucleotides read TGTGCCAGCAGCTTAGGTTTAGCGGGAGGTTACGAGCAGTACTTC. Its protein is CASSLGLAGGYEQYF. The genes are TRBV7-2 and TRBJ2-7, with TRBD2 identical over 10 bases. The length of the CDR3 is 15 residues. Trimming took 1 base from V and 4 from J; bases not matched to a gene: 4. Germline-derived CDR1 and CDR2 are SGHTA and FQGNSA.

The V call is TRBV5-4, the J call TRBJ1-2, with D possibly being TRBD1 (6 bases). CDR1 and CDR2 from the germline V gene are SGHNT and YYREEE (reference sequence). The CDR3 is made up of 12 amino acids. Between the trimmed V and J ends, which lost 3 bases and 8 bases, there was a span of 11 bases. CDR3 nucleotide sequence: TGTGCCAGCAGCTGGGGCGGGGGCGGCTACACCTTC. It encodes CASSWGGGGYTF. Combining the CDR3 with reference TRBV5-4 and TRBJ1-2 gives the whole variable domain ETGVTQSPTHLIKTRGQQVTLRCSSQSGHNTVSWYQQALGQGPQFIFQYYREEENGRGNFPPRFSGLQFPNYSSELNVNALELDDSALYLCASSWGGGGYTFGSGTRLTVV.

The chain uses TRBV27 and TRBJ2-2, with no clear D. The CDR3 is 12 amino acids. Germline-derived CDR1 and CDR2 are MNHEY and SMNVEV (reference sequence). Trimming took off 2 bases at V and 6 bases at J, with 4 bases between the two ends. CDR3 region: CASSLTAGELFF. CDR3 nucleotide sequence: TGTGCCAGCAGTTTAACGGCCGGGGAGCTGTTTTTT.

V is TRBV6-6 and J is TRBJ2-3, with D unclear. The germline V and J ends were trimmed by 7 bases and 2 bases, with 4 bases remaining between them. This CDR3 is 11 amino acids long. CDR1 is MNHNY, CDR2 SVGAGI, per germline (reference sequence). The CDR3 region is CASKYTDTQYF. The CDR3 DNA reads TGTGCCAGCAAATACACAGATACGCAGTATTTT.

This clone is a singleton in its sample. The V and J genes are TRBV5-1 and TRBJ2-6; 9 bases match TRBD1. The CDR3 loop spans 19 amino acids. Germline CDR1 reads SGHRS; CDR2 reads YFSETQ. V shed 4 bases, J shed 0 bases, and the junction held 11 bases outside the gene matches. As DNA, the CDR3 is TGCGCCAGCAGCCCGTTTACCGGGACAGGGAGCTCTGGGGCCAACGTCCTGACTTTC. Its protein product is CASSPFTGTGSSGANVLTF.

Of note for this clone: A read error may produce the germline difference seen at one junction end. The V and J genes are TRBV15 and TRBJ1-4; 10 bases map to TRBD1. CDR1 and CDR2 (germline): LNHNV, YYDKDF (reference sequence). The CDR3 totals 17 residues. The CDR3 region is CATRRGQGGSGNEKLFF. CDR3 sequence (DNA): TGTGCCACCAGGAGAGGACAGGGGGGGTCCGGAAATGAAAAACTGTTTTTT.

The rearrangement uses TRBV6-1 and TRBJ1-5, with 11 bases that match TRBD1. The CDR3 runs 16 residues. The V gene's germline CDR1 is MNHNS and CDR2 SASEGT. J lost 6 bases, V lost 4 bases, and 8 bases had no gene match. Here the CDR3 DNA reads TGTGCCAGCAGTGCCATGCCCGGACAGGGGGCTCAGCCCCAGCATTTT. Encoded protein: CASSAMPGQGAQPQHF.

The chain employs TRBV4-3 and TRBJ2-5; TRBD1 aligns across 9 bases. J gave up 4 bases and V 1 base, and 7 bases lay outside the gene matches. Germline values: CDR1 LGHNA, CDR2 YSLEER. The CDR3 contains 16 residues. In DNA form, the CDR3 reads TGCGCCAGCAGCCAAGGACCGGGACAGGGAGGAGAGACCCAGTACTTC. Translated, it gives CASSQGPGQGGETQYF.

V is TRBV19 and J is TRBJ1-5; possibly TRBD1 for D (5 bases). Trimming took 5 bases from V and 6 from J, leaving 11 bases between them. The CDR3 is 13 amino acids. CDR1 is LNHDA and CDR2 is SQIVND in the germline V gene (reference sequence). DNA of the CDR3: TGTGCCAGTAGTGGGGGGAACGTTCAGCCCCAGCATTTT. Amino acid sequence: CASSGGNVQPQHF.

The chain is built from TRBV18 and TRBJ2-2, with a possible D match to TRBD2 (5 bases). Germline values: CDR1 KGHSH, CDR2 LQKENI. The CDR3 has 18 residues. The ends were cut back, 3 bases at V and 3 bases at J, with 20 bases in the middle. For the CDR3, the DNA is TGTGCCAGCTCACCCAGCGCGTCCGGAATGGGAGACACCGGGGAGCTGTTTTTT. As protein: CASSPSASGMGDTGELFF.

The chain couples TRBV4-1 to TRBJ2-7; TRBD2 aligns across 9 bases. There are 15 residues in the CDR3. Germline assignment: CDR1 MGHRA and CDR2 YSYEKL. The V and J ends lost 5 bases and 3 bases, in that order; junction bases with no gene match: 8. The CDR3: CASSETSGALYEQYF. The CDR3, as DNA: TGCGCCAGCAGCGAGACTAGCGGAGCTCTCTACGAGCAGTACTTC.

This clone has just a few counts. V is TRBV14 and J is TRBJ2-7; D possibly corresponds to TRBD1 (6 bases). Per the germline V gene, CDR1 is SGHDN and CDR2 is FVKESK. V dropped 4 bases and J dropped 6 bases, with 13 bases sitting between them. This CDR3 comprises 13 residues. The CDR3 DNA sequence: TGTGCCAGCAGCCGACAGGCAGGGTTCGAGCAGTACTTC. Translation gives CASSRQAGFEQYF.

This clone was found once. This chain links TRBV21-1 with TRBJ2-2; the D call TRBD2 from the table was never checked on the DNA. TRBV21-1 represents a pseudogene. The CDR3 has 17 amino acids. Here the CDR3 DNA reads TGTGCCAGCAGCAAAGTGGACAGCGGGACGGTCAGGGGGGAGCTGTTTTTT. Translation: CASSKVDSGTVRGELFF.

A single count supports this clone. This chain joins TRBV6-5 and TRBJ2-1; D unclear. The CDR3 is 15 amino acids. Germline V gives CDR1 MNHEY, CDR2 SVGAGI. V was cut by 5 bases and J by 8 bases, with 19 bases left in between. CDR3 in amino acids: CASSPLNSPGHEQFF. The CDR3 DNA follows: TGTGCCAGCAGTCCGCTGAATAGCCCCGGCCATGAGCAGTTCTTC.

In this sample, this clone turned up once. V usage is TRBV5-1 and J usage is TRBJ2-2, with 8 positions matching TRBD1. This CDR3 is 16 amino acids long. The J segment lost 6 bases and the V segment lost 4 bases, leaving 11 bases of the junction unmatched. The germline CDR1 and CDR2 sequences are SGHRS and YFSETQ. CDR3 nucleotides: TGCGCCAGCAGCATAGGACAGGGATCGTTGGCCGGGGAGCTGTTTTTT. Its protein product is CASSIGQGSLAGELFF. Based on the CDR3 plus reference TRBV5-1 and TRBJ2-2, the full variable domain is KAGVTQTPRYLIKTRGQQVTLSCSPISGHRSVSWYQQTPGQGLQFLFEYFSETQRNKGNFPGRFSGRQFSNSRSEMNVSTLELGDSALYLCASSIGQGSLAGELFFGEGSRLTVL.

In this sample, this clone turned up a few times. The chain carries TRBV28 and TRBJ1-1; D gene uncertain. The germline CDR1 and CDR2 sequences are MDHEN and SYDVKM. Trimming cost V 7 bases and J 1 base, with 13 bases left between them. The CDR3 contains 14 residues. This CDR3 is CASNEELTNTEAFF. The CDR3 DNA is TGTGCCAGCAACGAGGAACTCACGAACACTGAAGCTTTCTTT.

Concerning this clone: Other DNA sequences within the sample encode an identical CDR3. The chain recombines TRBV19 with TRBJ1-5; 8 nucleotides line up with TRBD1. V gave up 8 bases and J gave up 0 bases; unmatched junction bases: 6. In germline, CDR1 is LNHDA, CDR2 SQIVND (reference sequence). The CDR3 consists of 15 residues. This CDR3 reads CASSGTGYSNQPQHF. The CDR3, as DNA: TGTGCCAGTTCCGGGACAGGCTATAGCAATCAGCCCCAGCATTTT.